This is a list of T cell receptor beta chains from one sample in a study of CD8 T cells in ankylosing spondylitis. MiXCR, run by TCRdb on the 5' RACE reads, gives a single entry per CDR3 protein. The sample holds almost 400,000 distinct CDR3 sequences, about 20% seen once. Sequenced material: blood, either unsorted or a sorted T cell fraction (not recorded which). Receptor source: a male donor with ankylosing spondylitis. CDR3s include the opening cysteine and the closing phenylalanine or tryptophan. The order of the fields is D gene, clone size, V gene, J gene, CDR3 DNA, CDR3 protein. The D gene is left open where the match is weak. Some rows mark clone size as missing; the rest say once, few, many or name a class of expanded clone.

TRBD2	few	TRBV29-1	TRBJ2-1	TGCAGCGGCCGGGAGACTAGCGGGGCACAGTTCTTC	CSGRETSGAQFF
NA	few	TRBV7-2	TRBJ1-5	TGTGCCAGCAAATCACTGGGGGCCGATCAGCCCCAGCATTTT	CASKSLGADQPQHF
NA	NA	TRBV6-5	TRBJ1-1	TGTGCCAGCAGTTACCGCCGGGACGGGAACACTGAAGCTTTCTTT	CASSYRRDGNTEAFF
TRBD1	NA	TRBV12-3/TRBV12-4	TRBJ2-3	TGTGCCAGCAGGCCCCGACAGGGTCTGGCTTTAGATACGCAGTATTTT	CASRPRQGLALDTQYF
NA	NA	TRBV6-5	TRBJ2-7	TGTGCCAGCAGTTCACTTAGGGCAACCAGCTCCTACGAGCAGTACTTC	CASSSLRATSSYEQYF
NA	many	TRBV30	TRBJ2-7	TGTGCCTGGAGGGGCCGGGACCGGAGCTACGAGCAGTACTTC	CAWRGRDRSYEQYF
TRBD1	many	TRBV12-3/TRBV12-4	TRBJ2-7	TGTGCCAGCAGACGACAGGGGGCTGAAGTGGAGCAGTACTTC	CASRRQGAEVEQYF
TRBD2	few	TRBV3-1	TRBJ2-3	TGTGCCAGCAGCCATACTAGCGGGAGCACAGATACGCAGTATTTT	CASSHTSGSTDTQYF
NA	NA	TRBV29-1	TRBJ1-2	TGCAGCGTTGGAGGAGGGGACTATGGCTACACCTTC	CSVGGGDYGYTF
TRBD1	few	TRBV28	TRBJ2-5	TGTGCCAGCAGTTTCCTCGGACAGGGGGCGCGTGAGACCCAGTACTTC	CASSFLGQGARETQYF
NA	NA	TRBV24-1	TRBJ2-7	TGTGCCACCAGGCCAGGGGCCTTTATCTACGAGCAGTACTTC	CATRPGAFIYEQYF
TRBD1	NA	TRBV18	TRBJ2-7	TGTGCCAGCTCCCCAGGACAGGGGACCGTCGAGCAGTACTTC	CASSPGQGTVEQYF
NA	few	TRBV19	TRBJ2-1	TGTGCCAGTGGCGGCGTATACTACAATGAGCAGTTCTTC	CASGGVYYNEQFF
TRBD1	NA	TRBV11-2	TRBJ1-4	TGTGCCAGCAGCGGAGGGACAGGGTCCCTCGTAATTAATGAAAAACTGTTTTTT	CASSGGTGSLVINEKLFF
NA	few	TRBV25-1	TRBJ2-5	TGTGCCAGCAGAAGAGACTACCAAACGGGGACCCAGTACTTC	CASRRDYQTGTQYF
TRBD1	NA	TRBV25-1	TRBJ1-2	TGTGCCAGCAGTGATTCTGGACAGGGGGTTAGCTATGGCTACACCTTC	CASSDSGQGVSYGYTF
NA	NA	TRBV11-2	TRBJ1-5	TGTGCCAGCAGCTTAGGGTTTTTGCAGCCCCAGCATTTT	CASSLGFLQPQHF
TRBD1	few	TRBV5-5	TRBJ1-6	TGTGCCAGCAGCCTAACCGGACAGGCCACTTCACCCCTCCACTTT	CASSLTGQATSPLHF
NA	NA	TRBV20-1	TRBJ2-1	TGCAGTGCTAGGGGGACGGGGCCAAATGAGCAGTTCTTC	CSARGTGPNEQFF
TRBD2	NA	TRBV7-2	TRBJ2-1	TGTGCCAGCAGAAGAGGAGGGCGGGAGGGATACAATGAGCAGTTCTTC	CASRRGGREGYNEQFF
NA	few	TRBV20-1	TRBJ2-5	TGCAGTGCTAGAGATTGGCGGGCCCAGTACTTC	CSARDWRAQYF
NA	few	TRBV12-3/TRBV12-4	TRBJ2-1	TGTGCCAGCAGTTTTCGGGGGGCAGACAATGAGCAGTTCTTC	CASSFRGADNEQFF
NA	few	TRBV4-3	TRBJ2-1	TGCGCCAGCAGCCAAGACCCAGCTAGGGGGCAGTTCTTC	CASSQDPARGQFF
TRBD1	NA	TRBV29-1	TRBJ1-5	TGCAGCGTACAGTTACCGGGACAGGGGGGGAATAGCAATCAGCCCCAGCATTTT	CSVQLPGQGGNSNQPQHF
TRBD1	NA	TRBV29-1	TRBJ1-1	TGCAGCGTTGAAGATCGTGTCAGGGGGCAGACTGAAGCTTTCTTT	CSVEDRVRGQTEAFF
NA	NA	TRBV12-3/TRBV12-4	TRBJ1-6	TGTGCCAGCAGGAAGACAGCCGATTCACCCCTCCACTTT	CASRKTADSPLHF
NA	few	TRBV20-1	TRBJ1-1	TGCAGTGCTAGAGCCCGAAGGGTTTCTGAAGCTTTCTTT	CSARARRVSEAFF
NA	NA	TRBV4-1	TRBJ2-1	TGCGCCAGCAGCCAAGGACATAGCGGCTATTTCGGTGAGCAGTTCTTC	CASSQGHSGYFGEQFF
TRBD1	NA	TRBV7-2	TRBJ1-5	TGTGCCAGCAGTAAGGACCAGGGGGCAAATCAGCCCCAGCATTTT	CASSKDQGANQPQHF
NA	NA	TRBV6-5	TRBJ1-6	TGTGCCAGCAGTTATGCGGGGTCTAATTCACCCCTCCACTTT	CASSYAGSNSPLHF
NA	NA	TRBV4-1	TRBJ2-4	TGCGCCAGCAGCCAAGATGGGGGGCCTGCGAGGGTTAGTTTTGCCAAAAACATTCAGTACTTC	CASSQDGGPARVSFAKNIQYF
NA	few	TRBV7-2	TRBJ2-1	TGTGCCAGCAGCTTAGCGCTAGCGCCCAATGAGCAGTTCTTC	CASSLALAPNEQFF
TRBD1	few	TRBV7-9	TRBJ2-7	TGTGCCAGCAGCCCTTGGACAGGGAAGTCAGGCGAGCAGTACTTC	CASSPWTGKSGEQYF
TRBD1	few	TRBV5-1	TRBJ1-5	TGCGCCAGCAGCTTTTGGCTGGGACAGGGTCCCCGGGCCCAGCATTTT	CASSFWLGQGPRAQHF
TRBD1	NA	TRBV18	TRBJ1-6	TGTGCCAGCTCACTAAGACAGGGGGCAAATAATTCACCCCTCCACTTT	CASSLRQGANNSPLHF
NA	few	TRBV6-1	TRBJ1-1	TGTGCCAGCACCCTGGGTGGCGGTCCGAACACTGAAGCTTTCTTT	CASTLGGGPNTEAFF
TRBD1	NA	TRBV7-9	TRBJ1-1	TGTGCCAGCAGCTTAAGTGGGACAGGGGCGGCCACTGAAGCTTTCTTT	CASSLSGTGAATEAFF
NA	few	TRBV6-1	TRBJ2-2	TGTGCCAGCTTTCCGACTATCGCGAACACCGGGGAGCTGTTTTTT	CASFPTIANTGELFF
NA	few	TRBV15	TRBJ2-7	TGTGCCACCAGCAGAGATCTTGTCAGGGATTTTTCCTACGAGCAGTACTTC	CATSRDLVRDFSYEQYF
TRBD1	NA	TRBV4-1	TRBJ2-3	TGCGCCAGCAGCCATGGGACAGCCACAGATACGCAGTATTTT	CASSHGTATDTQYF
TRBD1	NA	TRBV27	TRBJ2-3	TGTGCCAGCAGGTACACAGGGGGCGCAGATACGCAGTATTTT	CASRYTGGADTQYF
TRBD1	few	TRBV10-3	TRBJ2-7	TGTGCCACACTCGGACAGGGGATCTACGAGCAGTACTTC	CATLGQGIYEQYF
TRBD2	NA	TRBV5-1	TRBJ2-1	TGCGCCAGCAGCCCCGTGACTAGCGGAGCTTCCTACAATGAGCAGTTCTTC	CASSPVTSGASYNEQFF
TRBD2	few	TRBV20-1	TRBJ2-1	TGCAGTGCTAGAGATAGTCTAGCGGGAGTAGGCGAGCAGTTCTTC	CSARDSLAGVGEQFF
NA	few	TRBV28	TRBJ1-1	TGTGCCAGCAGTTTACGGGTCATGAACACTGAAGCTTTCTTT	CASSLRVMNTEAFF
NA	few	TRBV5-1	TRBJ2-2	TGCGCCAGCAGCTTGAATGGGGCGAGGACCGGGGAGCTGTTTTTT	CASSLNGARTGELFF
TRBD1	NA	TRBV4-1	TRBJ2-7	TGCGCCAGCAGCCAAGACCGGGACAGTAGCCTCTACGAGCAGTACTTC	CASSQDRDSSLYEQYF
TRBD1	few	TRBV28	TRBJ1-4	TGTGCCAGCAGTTATAGGAGTGGCAGGGGGCGCTGGGCTAATGAAAAACTGTTTTTT	CASSYRSGRGRWANEKLFF
NA	NA	TRBV7-3	TRBJ2-3	TGTGCCAGCAGCTTGGGTGCTACGCAGTATTTT	CASSLGATQYF
TRBD1	NA	TRBV5-1	TRBJ2-1	TGCGCCAGCAGCTACCCCAGGGGGTCGTCCTCCTACAATGAGCAGTTCTTC	CASSYPRGSSSYNEQFF
TRBD2	NA	TRBV28	TRBJ2-1	TGTGCCAGCAGTACGGGACTAGCGGACGTTAAAGGGCAGTTCTTC	CASSTGLADVKGQFF
NA	NA	TRBV9	TRBJ2-2	TGTGCCAGCAGCGTAGTGGCAGGGCGTACCGGGGAGCTGTTTTTT	CASSVVAGRTGELFF
TRBD2	NA	TRBV3-1	TRBJ2-1	TGTGCCAGCAGCCAAGGCGGACTAGCGGGATCCAATGAGCAGTTCTTC	CASSQGGLAGSNEQFF
NA	NA	TRBV10-3	TRBJ2-1	TGTGCCATCAGTGAAACAGGCAAGGACTATCTAACCCCCAACTCCTACAATGAGCAGTTCTTC	CAISETGKDYLTPNSYNEQFF
TRBD1	NA	TRBV4-3	TRBJ1-4	TGCGCCAGCAGCCCGCTGACAGGGGGCCATGAAAAACTGTTTTTT	CASSPLTGGHEKLFF
TRBD2	few	TRBV4-1	TRBJ2-1	TGCGCCAGCAGCCAGAGAGCGGGACTAGCGGGAGGACTCTACAATGAGCAGTTCTTC	CASSQRAGLAGGLYNEQFF
NA	NA	TRBV20-1	TRBJ2-4	TGCAGTGCAAGGGACTCAGAGGGCAAAAACATTCAGTACTTC	CSARDSEGKNIQYF
TRBD2	NA	TRBV20-1	TRBJ2-1	TGCAGTGTCTCAGCGGGAGGGTACAATGAGCAGTTCTTC	CSVSAGGYNEQFF
NA	few	TRBV5-1	TRBJ1-4	TGCGCCAGCAGCCCGAGCATTGCAACTAATGAAAAACTGTTTTTT	CASSPSIATNEKLFF